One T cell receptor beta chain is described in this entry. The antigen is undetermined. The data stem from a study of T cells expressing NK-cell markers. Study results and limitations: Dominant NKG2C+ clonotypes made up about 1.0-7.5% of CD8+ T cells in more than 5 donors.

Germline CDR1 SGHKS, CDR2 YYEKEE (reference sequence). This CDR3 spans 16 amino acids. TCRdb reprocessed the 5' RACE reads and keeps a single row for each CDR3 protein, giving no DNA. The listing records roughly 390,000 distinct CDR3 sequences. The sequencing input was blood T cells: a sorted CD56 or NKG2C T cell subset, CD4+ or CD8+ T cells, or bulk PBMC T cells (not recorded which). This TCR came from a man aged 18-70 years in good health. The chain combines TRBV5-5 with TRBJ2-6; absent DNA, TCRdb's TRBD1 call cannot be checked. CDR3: CASSPGTGGGANVLTF. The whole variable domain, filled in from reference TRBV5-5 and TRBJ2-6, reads DAGVTQSPTHLIKTRGQQVTLRCSPISGHKSVSWYQQVLGQGPQFIFQYYEKEERGRGNFPDRFSARQFPNYSSELNVNALLLGDSALYLCASSPGTGGGANVLTFGAGSRLTVL.